This T cell receptor beta chain appears in the sequencing data of a study of cytomegalovirus exposure and HLA in healthy donors. The PCR had 60 Vbeta and 13 Jbeta primers. Sequencing used immunoSEQ multiplex PCR; TCRdb keeps in-frame clones, though not all of them. The sample carries 130,000 or so clones, around 8.5% recorded once. Study outcomes and limitations: Confirmation in vitro established that three CMV-associated chains were specific for CMV antigens. The majority of TCR sequences were rare, yet some public TCRs appeared in many donors.

Per germline, CDR1 GTSNPN and CDR2 SVGIG (reference sequence). The CDR3 length is 12 residues. The V and J ends lost 5 bases and 11 bases respectively, with 18 bases between them. This clone was detected only a few times. Its specificity is unknown. This clonotype was obtained from a man aged 40-49 years in good health and CMV-seronegative. The chain uses TRBV30 and TRBJ1-1; D may be TRBD1 (5 bases). Sequences were obtained from PBMCs. CDR3: CAWDKGKGRAFF. The CDR3 nucleotides are TGTGCCTGGGATAAGGGGAAAGGTAGGGCTTTCTTT.